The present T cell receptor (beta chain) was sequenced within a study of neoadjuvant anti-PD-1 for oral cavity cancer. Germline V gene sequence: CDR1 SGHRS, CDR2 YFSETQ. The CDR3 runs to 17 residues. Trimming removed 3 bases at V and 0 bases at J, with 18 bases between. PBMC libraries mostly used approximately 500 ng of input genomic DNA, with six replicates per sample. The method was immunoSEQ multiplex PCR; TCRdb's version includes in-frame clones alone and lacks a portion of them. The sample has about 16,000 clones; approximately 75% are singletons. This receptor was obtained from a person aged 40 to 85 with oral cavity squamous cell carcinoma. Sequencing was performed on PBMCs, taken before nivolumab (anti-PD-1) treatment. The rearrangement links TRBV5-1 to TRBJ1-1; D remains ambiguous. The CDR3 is CASSSSRQFPMNTEAFF. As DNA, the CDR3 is TGCGCCAGCAGCTCCAGTAGACAATTCCCGATGAACACTGAAGCTTTCTTT.